This T cell receptor (beta chain) was sequenced during a study of CD4 T cells in relation to SARS-CoV-2 and coronaviruses. For the study at large: No peptide or an HIV-1 Nef peptide pool served as negative control. Study-wide findings and caveats: In around 60% of donors, memory CD4+ clonotypes crossrecognized SARS-CoV-2 and at least one common cold coronavirus spike.

Measured with immunoSEQ multiplex PCR; TCRdb has only the in-frame clones, and not every one. The sample lists about 12,000 clones, roughly three quarters seen once, with over 6.5% in the top ten. On this clone: As yet, its antigen is unknown.

CD4+ T cells from unexposed donors were obtained before the COVID-19 pandemic (2011-2018). After more than eight days of culture, CD4+ T cells were isolated. Unexposed-donor CD4+ T cells were probed with SARS-CoV-2 S/N and four cold-coronavirus spikes, cells permitting. This receptor was identified in a human donor in good health. Material for sequencing was CD4+ T cells from PBMCs, cultured in vitro.

CDR3 in DNA: TGTGCCAGCAGCTTAGAGTCGACAACTGAAGCTTTCTTT. Protein sequence: CASSLESTTEAFF. The rearrangement joins TRBV7-9 to TRBJ1-1; no reliable D call. The CDR3 runs to 13 residues. CDR1 SEHNR and CDR2 FQNEAQ come from the germline V gene (reference sequence). Trimming cost V 1 base and J 5 bases, with 8 bases left between them.